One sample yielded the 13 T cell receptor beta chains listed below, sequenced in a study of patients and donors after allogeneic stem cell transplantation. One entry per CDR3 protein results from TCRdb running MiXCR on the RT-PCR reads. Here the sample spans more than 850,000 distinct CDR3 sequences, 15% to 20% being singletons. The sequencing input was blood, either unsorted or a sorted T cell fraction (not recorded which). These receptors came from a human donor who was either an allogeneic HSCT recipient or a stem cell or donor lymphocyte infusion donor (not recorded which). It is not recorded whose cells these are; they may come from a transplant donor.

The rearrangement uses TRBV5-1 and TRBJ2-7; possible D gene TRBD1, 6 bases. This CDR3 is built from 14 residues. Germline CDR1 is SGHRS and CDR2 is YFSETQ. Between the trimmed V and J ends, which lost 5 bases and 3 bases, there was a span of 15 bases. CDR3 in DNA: TGCGCCAGCAGAAATTTAGGACAGAACTACGAGCAGTACTTC. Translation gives CASRNLGQNYEQYF.

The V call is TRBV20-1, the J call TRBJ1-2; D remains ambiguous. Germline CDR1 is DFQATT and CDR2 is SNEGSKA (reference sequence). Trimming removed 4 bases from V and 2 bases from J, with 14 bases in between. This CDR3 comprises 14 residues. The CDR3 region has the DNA TGCAGTGCTATCTTTATGGCGGAAAACTATGGCTACACCTTC. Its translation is CSAIFMAENYGYTF.

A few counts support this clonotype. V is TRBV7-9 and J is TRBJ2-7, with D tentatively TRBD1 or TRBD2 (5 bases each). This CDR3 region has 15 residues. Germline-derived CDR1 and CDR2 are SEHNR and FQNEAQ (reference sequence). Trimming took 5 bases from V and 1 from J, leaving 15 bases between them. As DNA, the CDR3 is TGTGCCAGCAGCGGCGTCGGGGCATCGTCCTACGAGCAGTACTTC. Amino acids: CASSGVGASSYEQYF.

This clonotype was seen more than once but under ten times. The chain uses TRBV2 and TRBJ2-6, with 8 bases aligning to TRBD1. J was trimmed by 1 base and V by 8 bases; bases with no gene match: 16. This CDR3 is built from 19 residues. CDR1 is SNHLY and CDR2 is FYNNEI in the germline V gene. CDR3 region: CASAIDRDRSNSGANVLTF. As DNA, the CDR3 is TGTGCCAGCGCGATCGACAGGGACAGGAGTAATTCTGGGGCCAACGTCCTGACTTTC.

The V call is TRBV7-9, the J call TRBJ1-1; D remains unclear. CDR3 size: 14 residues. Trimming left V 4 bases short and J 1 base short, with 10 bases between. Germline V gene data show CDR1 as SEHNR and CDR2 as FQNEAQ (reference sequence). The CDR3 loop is CASSYIQRNTEAFF. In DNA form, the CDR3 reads TGTGCCAGCAGCTACATACAGAGGAACACTGAAGCTTTCTTT.

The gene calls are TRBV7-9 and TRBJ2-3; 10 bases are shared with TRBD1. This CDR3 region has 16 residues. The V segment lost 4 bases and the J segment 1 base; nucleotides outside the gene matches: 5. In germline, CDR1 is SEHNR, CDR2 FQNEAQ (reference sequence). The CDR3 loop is CASSSWDRGRTDTQYF. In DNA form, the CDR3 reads TGTGCCAGCAGCTCCTGGGACAGGGGTCGCACAGATACGCAGTATTTT.

The CDR3 protein is CSAQEDSNQPQHF. CDR3 in DNA: TGCAGTGCTCAAGAAGATAGCAATCAGCCCCAGCATTTT. The gene calls are TRBV20-1 and TRBJ1-5; D is unresolved. The germline V gene has CDR1 DFQATT and CDR2 SNEGSKA (reference sequence). The CDR3 is 13 amino acids. V gave up 5 bases and J gave up 0 bases, with 8 bases separating them.

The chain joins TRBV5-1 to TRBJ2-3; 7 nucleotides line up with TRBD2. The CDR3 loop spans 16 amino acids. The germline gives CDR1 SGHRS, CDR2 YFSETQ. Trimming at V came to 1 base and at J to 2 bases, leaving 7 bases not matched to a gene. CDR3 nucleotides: TGCGCCAGCAGCTTGAGGCTAGCGGATGTCACAGATACGCAGTATTTT. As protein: CASSLRLADVTDTQYF.

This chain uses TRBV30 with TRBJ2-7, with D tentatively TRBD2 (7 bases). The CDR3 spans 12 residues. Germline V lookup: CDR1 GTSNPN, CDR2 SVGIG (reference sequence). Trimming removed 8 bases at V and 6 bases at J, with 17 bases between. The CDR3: CAGTKGGVEQYF. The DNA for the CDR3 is TGTGCCGGGACTAAGGGGGGGGTCGAGCAGTACTTC.

The CDR3 coding sequence is TGTGCCATCATGGGAACGAGCGGGGCGCGAACAGATACGCAGTATTTT. This codes for CAIMGTSGARTDTQYF. The genes are TRBV10-3 and TRBJ2-3; 7 bases match TRBD2. CDR1 is ENHRY, CDR2 SYGVKD, per germline. The CDR3 covers 16 residues. Trimming took 7 bases from V and 3 from J; bases not matched to a gene: 13.

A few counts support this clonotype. CDR3 in amino acids: CSVPTSGENIQYF. The CDR3, as DNA: TGCAGTGTACCGACTAGCGGAGAAAACATTCAGTACTTC. This rearrangement joins TRBV20-1 to TRBJ2-4, with TRBD2 identical over 9 bases. After removal of 7 bases from V and 5 bases from J, the junction contained 6 bases not matched to a gene. The CDR3 length is 13 residues. From germline, CDR1 is DFQATT and CDR2 SNEGSKA (reference sequence).

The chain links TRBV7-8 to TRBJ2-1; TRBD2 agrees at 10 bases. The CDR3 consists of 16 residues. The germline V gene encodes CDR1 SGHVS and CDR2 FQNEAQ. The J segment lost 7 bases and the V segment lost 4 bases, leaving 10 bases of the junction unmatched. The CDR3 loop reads CASSSTSGRAVNEQFF. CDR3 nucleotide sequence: TGTGCCAGCAGCTCGACAAGCGGGAGGGCAGTTAATGAGCAGTTCTTC.

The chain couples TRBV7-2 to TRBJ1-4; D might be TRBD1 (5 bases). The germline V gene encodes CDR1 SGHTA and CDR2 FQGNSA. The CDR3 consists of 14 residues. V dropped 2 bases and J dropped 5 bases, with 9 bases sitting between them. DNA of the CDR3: TGTGCCAGCAGCTTATGGGGACGAAATGAAAAACTGTTTTTT. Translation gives CASSLWGRNEKLFF.